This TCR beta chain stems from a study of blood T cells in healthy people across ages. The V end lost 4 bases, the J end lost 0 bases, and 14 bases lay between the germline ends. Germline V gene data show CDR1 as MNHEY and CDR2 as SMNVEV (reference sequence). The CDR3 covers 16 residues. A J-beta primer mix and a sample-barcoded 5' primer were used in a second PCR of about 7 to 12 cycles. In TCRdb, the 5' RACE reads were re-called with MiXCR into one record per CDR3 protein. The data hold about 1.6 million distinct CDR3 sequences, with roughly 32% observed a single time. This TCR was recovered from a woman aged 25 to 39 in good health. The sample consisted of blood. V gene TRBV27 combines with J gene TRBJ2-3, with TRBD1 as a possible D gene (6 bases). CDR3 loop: CASSSPIQGSTDTQYF. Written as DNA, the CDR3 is TGTGCCAGCAGTTCCCCTATACAGGGTAGCACAGATACGCAGTATTTT.